Presented here are 32 T cell receptor beta chains from one specimen sequenced in a study of beta chain features in type 1 diabetes (dated by TCRdb to the late 2010s). Library construction relied on the immunoSEQ multiplex PCR assay. The entire isolated RNA was reverse transcribed using the High Capacity cDNA Reverse Transcription Kit, and thus expressed TCRB transcripts were sequenced. In TCRdb, the immuneACCESS table is reduced to in-frame sequences with V and J assigned. These tables do not hold every clone; where another copy was compared, an unresolved V gene accounts for under half, and the others remain unexplained. This sample is represented by about 740,000 clones; roughly an eighth of them were singletons. The ten largest clones capture 0.022% of the sample. These TCRs' antigens remain unknown. Study-wide findings and limitations: Type 1 diabetes patients showed a moderate but significant shortening of TCRB CDR3 length in all four CD4+ subsets.

The material sequenced was naive CD4+ T cells from blood. Interpreted using the paper, the cell subset or site label stands for: true naive CD4+ T cells. These receptors were collected from a man younger than 35 with type 1 diabetes.

This rearrangement joins TRBV6-5 to TRBJ2-7; 10 bases map to TRBD1. Germline CDR1 is MNHEY and CDR2 is SVGAGI. V shed 0 bases, J shed 4 bases, and the junction held 3 bases outside the gene matches. This CDR3 is 15 amino acids long. The DNA of the CDR3 is TGTGCCAGCAGTTACTCGAGGACAGGGGGATACGAGCAGTACTTC. It codes for CASSYSRTGGYEQYF.

The chain joins TRBV7-2 to TRBJ2-2; D uncertain. The V and J ends lost 5 bases and 5 bases respectively, with 6 bases between them. Germline CDR1 SGHTA, CDR2 FQGNSA. The CDR3 covers 12 residues. CDR3 coding DNA: TGTGCCAGCAGCCCCTCTACCGGGGAGCTGTTTTTT. Its protein is CASSPSTGELFF.

This clone has more than one count but fewer than ten. The chain joins TRBV7-9 to TRBJ2-7; D remains unclear. The CDR3 runs 11 residues. Trimming removed 5 bases from V and 12 bases from J, with 14 bases in between. Germline values: CDR1 SEHNR, CDR2 FQNEAQ (reference sequence). CDR3 residues: CASSAAWVLYF. CDR3 sequence (DNA): TGTGCCAGCAGCGCCGCCTGGGTTTTGTACTTC.

This clone occurred a few times. Other DNA sequences within the sample encode an identical CDR3. This chain joins TRBV30 and TRBJ2-7, with unresolved D. The CDR3 loop spans 12 amino acids. Germline V lookup: CDR1 GTSNPN, CDR2 SVGIG (reference sequence). Trimming took off 2 bases at V and 3 bases at J, with 8 bases between the two ends. The CDR3 here is CAWSRVGYEQYF. DNA for the CDR3: TGTGCCTGGAGTCGTGTGGGCTACGAGCAGTACTTC.

The chain employs TRBV2 and TRBJ2-7; D remains unclear. CDR3 length: 13 amino acids. Trimming pared 10 bases from V and 3 bases from J, leaving 16 bases between. Looked up from germline, CDR1 is SNHLY and CDR2 is FYNNEI. CDR3 nucleotide sequence: TGTGCCAACCTGAACTGGTCCAACTACGAGCAGTACTTC. This gives the protein CANLNWSNYEQYF. The full variable domain, rest sourced from reference TRBV2 and TRBJ2-7, is EPEVTQTPSHQVTQMGQEVILRCVPISNHLYFYWYRQILGQKVEFLVSFYNNEISEKSEIFDDQFSVERPDGSNFTLKIRSTKLEDSAMYFCANLNWSNYEQYFGPGTRLTVT.

The chain employs TRBV27 and TRBJ2-5; possibly TRBD2 for D (5 bases). The CDR3 totals 17 residues. The germline V and J ends were trimmed by 6 bases and 3 bases, with 23 bases remaining between them. CDR1 MNHEY and CDR2 SMNVEV come from the germline V gene (reference sequence). CDR3 loop: CASSLKKPRTGEETQYF. As DNA, the CDR3 is TGTGCCAGCAGCCTTAAGAAACCTAGGACTGGAGAAGAGACCCAGTACTTC.

This clone was recorded a few times. The chain recombines TRBV2 with TRBJ1-4; the D is unclear. Germline V gene lookup returns CDR1 SNHLY and CDR2 FYNNEI. Trimming stripped 10 bases from V and 11 bases from J, with 26 bases between. The CDR3 length is 15 residues. CDR3 in amino acids: CATSSGERRPGKLFF. The CDR3 DNA follows: TGTGCCACCTCCTCTGGTGAAAGACGCCCTGGGAAACTGTTTTTT.

V usage is TRBV4-2 and J usage is TRBJ1-1; 8 bases map to TRBD1. Germline CDR1 is LGHNA and CDR2 is YNFKEQ. CDR3 length: 17 amino acids. V lost 3 bases to trimming and J lost 4 bases; unmatched junction nucleotides: 13. CDR3 DNA sequence: TGTGCCAGCAGCCATGGACAGGGAGGATTTTCGCTCACTGAAGCTTTCTTT. Translation: CASSHGQGGFSLTEAFF.

This clone was seen more than once but under ten times. This sequence joins TRBV7-2 and TRBJ2-1; 10 positions agree with TRBD2. V gave up 5 bases and J gave up 2 bases; unmatched junction bases: 3. The germline V gene encodes CDR1 SGHTA and CDR2 FQGNSA. CDR3 length: 15 residues. The CDR3 nucleotides read TGTGCCAGCAGCCCACTAGCGGGGCCCTACAATGAGCAGTTCTTC. Translation: CASSPLAGPYNEQFF.

This clone turned up a few times. V is TRBV19 and J is TRBJ1-6; no reliable D call. Germline V gives CDR1 LNHDA, CDR2 SQIVND (reference sequence). The V end was cut by 3 bases, the J end by 9 bases, with 18 bases between. CDR3 size: 16 residues. The CDR3 protein is CASSIPGSPASSPLHF. The CDR3, as DNA: TGTGCCAGTAGTATCCCCGGGTCCCCGGCAAGTTCACCCCTCCACTTT.

The chain joins TRBV28 to TRBJ1-2; no firm D call. V gave up 4 bases and J gave up 7 bases, with 10 bases separating them. The CDR3 totals 12 residues. Looked up from germline, CDR1 is MDHEN and CDR2 is SYDVKM. CDR3 in DNA: TGTGCCAGCAGTTACTCGGCCGCTGGCTACACCTTC. Protein product: CASSYSAAGYTF.

The chain is built from TRBV27 and TRBJ1-1; weak D call: TRBD1 (6 bases). Trimming left V 3 bases short and J 5 bases short, with 13 bases between. Germline lookup yields CDR1 MNHEY and CDR2 SMNVEV (reference sequence). The CDR3 spans 14 residues. The CDR3 DNA follows: TGTGCCAGCAGTTTTGGGGGGCTCGGGACTGAAGCTTTCTTT. Its protein product is CASSFGGLGTEAFF.

The chain has TRBV9 and TRBJ2-2, with TRBD2 identical over 9 bases. The germline V gene encodes CDR1 SGDLS and CDR2 YYNGEE. The ends lost 0 bases at V and 1 base at J; junction bases unmatched: 7. CDR3 length: 18 residues. The DNA of the CDR3 is TGTGCCAGCAGCGTAGCTGGCGGGGGGGCCTTGAACACCGGGGAGCTGTTTTTT. This encodes CASSVAGGGALNTGELFF.

The table lists this clone with a few counts. V and J are TRBV9 and TRBJ1-2; D is perhaps TRBD1 (6 bases). Per germline, CDR1 SGDLS and CDR2 YYNGEE. There are 15 residues in the CDR3. V shed 4 bases and J shed 0 bases, with 13 bases lying between them. In nucleotides, the CDR3 is TGTGCCAGCAGCCTCTGGGAGGGGGCTAACTATGGCTACACCTTC. It codes for CASSLWEGANYGYTF.

This clone has only a few counts. The CDR3: CASSLVAGGPDTQYF. CDR3 sequence (DNA): TGTGCCAGCAGCTTAGTGGCGGGGGGGCCAGATACGCAGTATTTT. The rearrangement uses TRBV7-6 and TRBJ2-3; 9 bases line up with TRBD2. Germline trimming cut 1 base from V and 4 bases from J; bases unmatched to any gene: 3. There are 15 residues in the CDR3. Germline V gives CDR1 SGHVS, CDR2 FNYEAQ.

This clone has more than one count but fewer than ten. The chain has TRBV29-1 and TRBJ2-5; D remains unclear. V dropped 4 bases and J dropped 5 bases, with 5 bases sitting between them. The CDR3 totals 10 residues. Germline loops: CDR1 SQVTM, CDR2 ANQGSEA. In nucleotides, the CDR3 is TGCAGCGTTGGAATCGAGACCCAGTACTTC. This gives the protein CSVGIETQYF.

There are a few counts of this clone. The V gene is TRBV10-3, the J gene TRBJ2-7, with D tentatively TRBD1 or TRBD2 (6 bases each). V lost 4 bases, J lost 6 bases, and 13 bases lay in between. The CDR3 is made up of 13 amino acids. Germline assignment: CDR1 ENHRY and CDR2 SYGVKD. CDR3 DNA: TGTGCCATCAGTGGGGGGGCAGATCGCGAGCAGTACTTC. Amino acid sequence: CAISGGADREQYF.

This clone was observed a few times. The rearrangement links TRBV5-4 to TRBJ1-2; possibly TRBD1 for D (5 bases). The germline CDR1 and CDR2 sequences are SGHNT and YYREEE (reference sequence). The CDR3 covers 14 residues. V lost 4 bases to trimming and J lost 6 bases, with 16 bases between them. The CDR3 is CASSPEGRVHGYTF. The CDR3 DNA sequence: TGTGCCAGCAGCCCGGAGGGCAGGGTCCATGGCTACACCTTC.

This chain uses TRBV6-5 with TRBJ2-5; perhaps TRBD1 as D (6 bases). Germline V gives CDR1 MNHEY, CDR2 SVGAGI. Trimming took 6 bases from V and 0 from J, leaving 11 bases between them. This CDR3 is built from 14 residues. As DNA, the CDR3 is TGTGCCAGCAGCCGGACAGCGAACCAAGAGACCCAGTACTTC. Translated, it gives CASSRTANQETQYF.

This clone was counted only a few times. V and J are TRBV25-1 and TRBJ2-6; D gene unclear. Trimming cost V 0 bases and J 0 bases, with 9 bases left between them. The CDR3 consists of 17 residues. CDR1 is MGHDK, CDR2 SYGVNS, per germline. The CDR3 sequence is CASSEYGGSSGANVLTF. For the CDR3, the DNA is TGTGCCAGCAGTGAATATGGTGGCAGCTCTGGGGCCAACGTCCTGACTTTC.

A few counts support this clone. The chain joins TRBV6-5 to TRBJ1-5; 10 nucleotides align to TRBD1. Germline values: CDR1 MNHEY, CDR2 SVGAGI. The CDR3 has 15 residues. Trimming at V came to 5 bases and at J to 5 bases, leaving 6 bases not matched to a gene. CDR3 in amino acids: CASSKGTGVHQPQHF. CDR3 nucleotide sequence: TGTGCCAGCAGTAAGGGGACAGGGGTCCATCAGCCCCAGCATTTT.

The genes are TRBV29-1 and TRBJ1-1; maybe TRBD1 (6 bases). V dropped 3 bases and J dropped 8 bases, with 16 bases sitting between them. Germline-derived CDR1 and CDR2 are SQVTM and ANQGSEA. The CDR3 runs to 13 residues. The CDR3 sequence: CSVDKGQGLEAFF. CDR3 bases: TGCAGCGTTGACAAAGGGCAGGGGTTAGAAGCTTTCTTT.

In this sample, this clone turned up a few times. This specimen includes other DNA sequences encoding the same CDR3. The genes are TRBV10-3 and TRBJ1-1, with no clear D. CDR1 and CDR2 from the germline V gene are ENHRY and SYGVKD. The CDR3 spans 12 residues. V lost 4 bases and J 2 bases, leaving 5 bases between the germline ends. This CDR3 is CAISGGNTEAFF. The CDR3 bases are TGTGCCATCAGTGGTGGTAACACTGAAGCTTTCTTT.

The chain is built from TRBV6-5 and TRBJ2-7; maybe TRBD1 (5 bases). The CDR3 runs 16 residues. CDR1 and CDR2 from the germline V gene are MNHEY and SVGAGI. Trimming cost V 0 bases and J 0 bases, with 12 bases left between them. The DNA of the CDR3 is TGTGCCAGCAGTTACTCGAGCAGGGCCCCCTCCTACGAGCAGTACTTC. Amino acids: CASSYSSRAPSYEQYF.

CDR3 protein: CASSLDRKVGLAEQYF. CDR3 DNA sequence: TGCGCCAGCAGCCTGGACAGGAAGGTTGGCCTTGCCGAGCAGTACTTC. The chain recombines TRBV5-1 with TRBJ2-7; 7 nucleotides match TRBD1. Germline CDR1 and CDR2: SGHRS and YFSETQ. This CDR3 is built from 16 residues. V was pared by 4 bases and J by 6 bases, with 16 bases of the junction left unmatched. Filled out from reference TRBV5-1 and TRBJ2-7, the complete variable domain reads KAGVTQTPRYLIKTRGQQVTLSCSPISGHRSVSWYQQTPGQGLQFLFEYFSETQRNKGNFPGRFSGRQFSNSRSEMNVSTLELGDSALYLCASSLDRKVGLAEQYFGPGTRLTVT.

In this sample, this clone turned up a few times. The chain has TRBV11-2 and TRBJ1-6, with D perhaps matching TRBD1 (6 bases). Per the germline V gene, CDR1 is SGHAT and CDR2 is FQNNGV. The V and J ends lost 0 bases and 13 bases respectively, with 19 bases between them. The CDR3 extends over 16 amino acids. CDR3 in DNA: TGTGCCAGCAGCTTAGATTTCACAGGGCCCCTTGGTCCCCTCCACTTT. Translating it yields CASSLDFTGPLGPLHF.

This clone has a handful of counts. This rearrangement joins TRBV11-1 to TRBJ2-7; 7 nucleotides align to TRBD1. The trim removed 2 bases at V and 1 base at J, leaving 5 bases unmatched. Per the germline V gene, CDR1 is SGHAT and CDR2 is FQDESV (reference sequence). The CDR3 runs 15 residues. For the CDR3, the DNA is TGTGCCAGCAGCTTAATGTCGGGACAGTCCTACGAGCAGTACTTC. Encoded protein: CASSLMSGQSYEQYF.

V gene TRBV18 combines with J gene TRBJ2-5; D remains unclear. CDR1 is KGHSH, CDR2 LQKENI, per germline. V was trimmed by 2 bases and J by 1 base, leaving 8 bases between them. There are 14 residues in the CDR3. The CDR3 DNA reads as TGTGCCAGCTCACCAGCCCATTCCCAAGAGACCCAGTACTTC. Residues: CASSPAHSQETQYF.

This clone was seen a handful of times. Here the CDR3 reads CSATPQGSNEKLFF. CDR3 bases: TGCAGCGCCACCCCCCAGGGTTCTAATGAAAAACTGTTTTTT. V and J are TRBV29-1 and TRBJ1-4; D may be TRBD1 (5 bases). The CDR3 spans 14 residues. Trimming cost V 7 bases and J 3 bases, with 15 bases left between them. The germline gives CDR1 SQVTM, CDR2 ANQGSEA.

The rearrangement uses TRBV18 and TRBJ2-1, with TRBD1 matching over 7 bases. The junction had 3 bases not matched to a gene; V was cut back by 3 bases and J by 7 bases. From germline, CDR1 is KGHSH and CDR2 LQKENI. CDR3 length: 13 amino acids. The DNA of the CDR3 is TGTGCCAGCTCACCCCAGACAGGGAATGAGCAGTTCTTC. It translates to CASSPQTGNEQFF.

The rearrangement uses TRBV4-2 and TRBJ1-5; 7 nucleotides match TRBD1. The CDR3 spans 16 residues. The germline V gene has CDR1 LGHNA and CDR2 YNFKEQ. V was clipped by 4 bases and J by 0 bases; unmatched bases: 6. Written as DNA, the CDR3 is TGTGCCAGCAGCCCTGACAGGGATTATAGCAATCAGCCCCAGCATTTT. This encodes CASSPDRDYSNQPQHF.

The gene calls are TRBV9 and TRBJ1-4, with D unresolved. V was clipped by 3 bases and J by 7 bases, with 10 bases between them. The germline V gene encodes CDR1 SGDLS and CDR2 YYNGEE. This CDR3 is built from 13 residues. Written as DNA, the CDR3 is TGTGCCAGCAGCGGAGGATTTGGTGAAAAACTGTTTTTT. Translation: CASSGGFGEKLFF. Supplemented by reference TRBV9 and TRBJ1-4, the full variable domain reads DSGVTQTPKHLITATGQRVTLRCSPRSGDLSVYWYQQSLDQGLQFLIQYYNGEERAKGNILERFSAQQFPDLHSELNLSSLELGDSALYFCASSGGFGEKLFFGSGTQLSVL.